This TCR beta chain stems from a study of CD8 T cells in ankylosing spondylitis. Trimming removed 5 bases from V and 2 bases from J, with 11 bases in between. In germline, CDR1 is SGHTA, CDR2 FQGTGA. The CDR3 sequence is 14 residues long. Study results and limitations: Several highly homologous variants made up a TCR beta motif that seemed to typify ankylosing spondylitis blood.

A word on this clonotype: Its antigen remains unknown.

TCRdb reprocessed the 5' RACE reads via MiXCR and lists one record per CDR3 protein. This table has hundreds of thousands of distinct CDR3 sequences, around 21% appearing once. V usage is TRBV7-3 and J usage is TRBJ2-3; tentative D call: TRBD2 (5 bases). The sequence was obtained from a female donor with ankylosing spondylitis or in good health (not recorded which). Sample: blood, either unsorted or a sorted T cell fraction (not recorded which). The CDR3 DNA reads TGTGCCAGCAGCCCGGCGGGCCACACAGATACGCAGTATTTT. Protein: CASSPAGHTDTQYF.